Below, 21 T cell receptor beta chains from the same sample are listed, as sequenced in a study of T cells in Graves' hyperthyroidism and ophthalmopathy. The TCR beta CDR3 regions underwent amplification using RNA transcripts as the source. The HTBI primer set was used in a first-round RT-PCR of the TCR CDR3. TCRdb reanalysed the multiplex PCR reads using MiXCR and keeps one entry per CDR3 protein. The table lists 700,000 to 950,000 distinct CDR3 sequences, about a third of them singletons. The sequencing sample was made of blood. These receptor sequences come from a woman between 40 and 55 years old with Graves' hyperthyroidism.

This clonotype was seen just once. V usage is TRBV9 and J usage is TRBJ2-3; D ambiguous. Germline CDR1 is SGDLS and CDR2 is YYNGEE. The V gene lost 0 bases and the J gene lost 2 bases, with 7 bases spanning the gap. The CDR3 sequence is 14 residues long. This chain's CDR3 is CASSVDAPTDTQYF. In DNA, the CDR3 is TGTGCCAGCAGCGTAGACGCCCCCACAGATACGCAGTATTTT. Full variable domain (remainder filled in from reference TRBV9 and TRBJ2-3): DSGVTQTPKHLITATGQRVTLRCSPRSGDLSVYWYQQSLDQGLQFLIQYYNGEERAKGNILERFSAQQFPDLHSELNLSSLELGDSALYFCASSVDAPTDTQYFGPGTRLTVL.

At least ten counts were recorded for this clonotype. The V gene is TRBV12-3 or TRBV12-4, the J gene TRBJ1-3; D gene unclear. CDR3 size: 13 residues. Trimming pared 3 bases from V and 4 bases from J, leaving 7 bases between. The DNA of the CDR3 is TGTGCCAGCAGTTTTGAGGCGGGAAACACCATATATTTT. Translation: CASSFEAGNTIYF.

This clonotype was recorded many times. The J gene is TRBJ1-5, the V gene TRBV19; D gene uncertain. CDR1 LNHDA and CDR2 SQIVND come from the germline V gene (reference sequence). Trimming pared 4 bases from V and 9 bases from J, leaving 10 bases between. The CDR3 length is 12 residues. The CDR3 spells CASSSPPMPQHF. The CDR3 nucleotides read TGTGCCAGTAGTAGCCCTCCAATGCCCCAGCATTTT.

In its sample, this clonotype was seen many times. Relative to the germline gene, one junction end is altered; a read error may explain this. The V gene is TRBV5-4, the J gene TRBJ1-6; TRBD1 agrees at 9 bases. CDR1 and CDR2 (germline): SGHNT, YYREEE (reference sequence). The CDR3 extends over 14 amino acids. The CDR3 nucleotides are TGTGCCAGCACCTTGGGACAGGGAGCAGGGACCCTCCACTTT. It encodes CASTLGQGAGTLHF.

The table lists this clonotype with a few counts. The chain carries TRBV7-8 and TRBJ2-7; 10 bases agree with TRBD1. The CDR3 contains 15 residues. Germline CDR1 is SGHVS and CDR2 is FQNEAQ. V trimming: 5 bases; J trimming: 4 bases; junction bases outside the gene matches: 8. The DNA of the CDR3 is TGTGCCAGCAGCCCTGGACAGGGGGTGGGGTACGAGCAGTACTTC. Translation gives CASSPGQGVGYEQYF.

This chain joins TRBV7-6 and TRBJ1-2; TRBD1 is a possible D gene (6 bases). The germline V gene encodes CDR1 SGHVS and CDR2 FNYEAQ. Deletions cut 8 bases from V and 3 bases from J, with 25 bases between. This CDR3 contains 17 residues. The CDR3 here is CASGGGGRKTPDYGYTF. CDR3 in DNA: TGTGCCAGCGGAGGGGGGGGCCGGAAGACGCCTGACTATGGCTACACCTTC.

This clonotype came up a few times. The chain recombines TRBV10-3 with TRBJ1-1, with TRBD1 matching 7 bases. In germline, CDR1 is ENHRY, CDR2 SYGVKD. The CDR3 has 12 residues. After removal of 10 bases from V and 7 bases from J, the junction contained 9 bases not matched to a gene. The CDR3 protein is CASWRGHREAFF. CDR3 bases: TGTGCCAGCTGGAGGGGGCACCGTGAAGCTTTCTTT.

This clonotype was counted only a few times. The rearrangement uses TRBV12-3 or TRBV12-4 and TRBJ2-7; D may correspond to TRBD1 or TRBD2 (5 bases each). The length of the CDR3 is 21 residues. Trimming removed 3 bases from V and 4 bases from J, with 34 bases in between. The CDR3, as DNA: TGTGCCAGCAGTTTGAGTCCCCCGTATTTTACCGGGACGAACGACGAATACGAGCAGTACTTC. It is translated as CASSLSPPYFTGTNDEYEQYF.

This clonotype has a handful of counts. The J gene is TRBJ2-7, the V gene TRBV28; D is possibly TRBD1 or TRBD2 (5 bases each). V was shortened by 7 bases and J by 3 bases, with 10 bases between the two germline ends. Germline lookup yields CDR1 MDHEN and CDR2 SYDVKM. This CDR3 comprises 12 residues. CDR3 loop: CASTQGRYEQYF. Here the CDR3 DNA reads TGTGCCAGCACGCAGGGACGCTACGAGCAGTACTTC.

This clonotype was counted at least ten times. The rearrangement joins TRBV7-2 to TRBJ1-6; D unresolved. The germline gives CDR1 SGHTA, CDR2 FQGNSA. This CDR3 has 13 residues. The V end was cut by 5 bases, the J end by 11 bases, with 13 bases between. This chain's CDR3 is CASSQDRGTPLHF. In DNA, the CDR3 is TGTGCCAGCAGCCAGGACCGTGGGACACCCCTCCACTTT.

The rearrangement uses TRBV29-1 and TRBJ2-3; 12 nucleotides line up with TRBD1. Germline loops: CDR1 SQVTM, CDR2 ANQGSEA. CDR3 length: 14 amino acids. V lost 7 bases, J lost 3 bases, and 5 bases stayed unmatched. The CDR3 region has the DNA TGCAGCGCTGGGGGACAGGGGGCAACAGATACGCAGTATTTT. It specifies CSAGGQGATDTQYF.

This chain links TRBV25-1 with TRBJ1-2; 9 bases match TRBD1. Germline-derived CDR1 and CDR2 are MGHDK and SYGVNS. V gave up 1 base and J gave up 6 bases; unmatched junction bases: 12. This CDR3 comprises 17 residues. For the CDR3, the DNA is TGTGCCAGCAGTGAATCACCCACGGCGGACAGGGGACATGGCTACACCTTC. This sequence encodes CASSESPTADRGHGYTF.

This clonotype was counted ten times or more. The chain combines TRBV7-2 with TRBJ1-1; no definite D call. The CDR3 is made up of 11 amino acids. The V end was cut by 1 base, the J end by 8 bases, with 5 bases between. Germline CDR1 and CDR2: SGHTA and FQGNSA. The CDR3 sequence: CASSLVREAFF. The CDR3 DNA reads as TGTGCCAGCAGCTTAGTTAGGGAAGCTTTCTTT. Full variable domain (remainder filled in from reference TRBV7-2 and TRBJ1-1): GAGVSQSPSNKVTEKGKDVELRCDPISGHTALYWYRQSLGQGLEFLIYFQGNSAPDKSGLPSDRFSAERTGGSVSTLTIQRTQQEDSAVYLCASSLVREAFFGQGTRLTVV.

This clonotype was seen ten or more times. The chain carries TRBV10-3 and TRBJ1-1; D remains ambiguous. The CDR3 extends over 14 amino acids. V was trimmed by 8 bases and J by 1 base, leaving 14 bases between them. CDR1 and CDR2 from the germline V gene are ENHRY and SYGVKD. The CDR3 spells CAIQGGRENTEAFF. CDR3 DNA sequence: TGTGCCATCCAAGGTGGACGGGAGAACACTGAAGCTTTCTTT.

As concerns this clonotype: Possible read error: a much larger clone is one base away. CDR3 in DNA: TGCAGTGCTAGACCTACTAACTATGGCTACACCTTC. Translation gives CSARPTNYGYTF. The chain is built from TRBV20-1 and TRBJ1-2; D not certain. CDR1 is DFQATT, CDR2 SNEGSKA, per germline (reference sequence). Deletions cut 2 bases from V and 0 bases from J, with 4 bases between. The CDR3 extends over 12 amino acids.

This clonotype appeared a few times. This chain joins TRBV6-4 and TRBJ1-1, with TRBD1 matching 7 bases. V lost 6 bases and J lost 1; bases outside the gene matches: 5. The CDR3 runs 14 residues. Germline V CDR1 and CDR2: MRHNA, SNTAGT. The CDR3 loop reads CASRLTGTNTEAFF. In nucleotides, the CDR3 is TGTGCCAGCAGGCTGACAGGGACGAACACTGAAGCTTTCTTT.

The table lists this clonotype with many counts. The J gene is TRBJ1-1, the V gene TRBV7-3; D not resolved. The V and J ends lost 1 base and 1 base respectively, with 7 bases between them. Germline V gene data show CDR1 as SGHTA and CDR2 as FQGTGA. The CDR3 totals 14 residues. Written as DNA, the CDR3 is TGTGCCAGCAGCTTAAGACGGTCGAACACTGAAGCTTTCTTT. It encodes CASSLRRSNTEAFF.

The chain's CDR3 is CASSGRLAGKETQYF. DNA of the CDR3: TGTGCCAGCAGCGGTAGGCTAGCGGGGAAAGAGACCCAGTACTTC. This chain joins TRBV7-6 and TRBJ2-5, with 9 bases lining up with TRBD2. The CDR3 is 15 amino acids. Germline values: CDR1 SGHVS, CDR2 FNYEAQ. Losses at the gene ends were 5 bases for V and 3 bases for J; bases not matched to a gene: 7. The full variable domain, its missing parts supplied by reference TRBV7-6 and TRBJ2-5, is GAGVSQSPRYKVTKRGQDVALRCDPISGHVSLYWYRQALGQGPEFLTYFNYEAQQDKSGLPNDRFSAERPEGSISTLTIQRTEQRDSAMYRCASSGRLAGKETQYFGPGTRLLVL.

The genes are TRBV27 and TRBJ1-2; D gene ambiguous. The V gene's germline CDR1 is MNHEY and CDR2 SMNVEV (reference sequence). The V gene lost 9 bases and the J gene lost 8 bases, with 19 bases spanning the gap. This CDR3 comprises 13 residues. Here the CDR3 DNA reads TGTGCCAGTTCACCAGGCGGATTACGGGGCTACACCTTC. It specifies CASSPGGLRGYTF.

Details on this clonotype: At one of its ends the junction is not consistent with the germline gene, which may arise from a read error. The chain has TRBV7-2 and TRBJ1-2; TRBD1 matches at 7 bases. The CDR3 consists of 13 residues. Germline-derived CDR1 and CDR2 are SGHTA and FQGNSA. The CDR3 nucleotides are TGCGCCAGCACCTCACGAGGGGGCTGTGGCTACACCTTC. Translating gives CASTSRGGCGYTF.

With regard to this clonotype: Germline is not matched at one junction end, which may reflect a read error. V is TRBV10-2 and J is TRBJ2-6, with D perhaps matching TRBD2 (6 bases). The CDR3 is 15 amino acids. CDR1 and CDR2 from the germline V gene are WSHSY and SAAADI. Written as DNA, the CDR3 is TGTGCCTGGAGGGCACCCAGCTCTGGGGCCAACGTCCTGACTTTC. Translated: CAWRAPSSGANVLTF.